This TCR beta chain was recorded in a study of cytomegalovirus exposure and HLA in healthy donors. With regard to this clone: The antigen remains unidentified.

The study's findings and limits: Prediction of most subjects' HLA-A and HLA-B alleles by TCR beta sequences was reportedly accurate. A previous analysis found most TCR beta V segments productive roughly 87% or roughly 30% of the time. Cytomegalovirus-associated status was assigned to about 160 TCR beta chains. There were a few CMV-associated chains whose specificity for CMV antigens was confirmed in vitro.

The study ran its PCR with 60 Vbeta and 13 Jbeta primers. Assay: immunoSEQ multiplex PCR; the TCRdb copy retains only in-frame clones and omits some. The sample shows roughly 120,000 clones, roughly 80% of them seen only once. The clonotype was recovered from a man aged 45-60 years in good health and CMV-seropositive. Source material: PBMCs.

The CDR3 region is CASSLGGRSNYGYTF. The CDR3 nucleotides read TGCGCCAGCAGCTTGGGGGGGAGGTCTAACTATGGCTACACCTTC. The rearrangement links TRBV5-1 to TRBJ1-2, with D possibly TRBD1 on 5 matching bases. CDR3 length: 15 amino acids. The ends were cut back, 0 bases at V and 0 bases at J, with 9 bases in the middle. Germline V gene data show CDR1 as SGHRS and CDR2 as YFSETQ.